Listed here are 14 T cell receptor beta chains from one sample, sequenced in a study of blood T cell repertoires in COVID-19. Repertoires were generated with immunoSEQ multiplex PCR, while TCRdb's copy carries only in-frame clones and drops some. The table shows 190,000 or so clones, with approximately 89% occurring only once. Sequenced: peripheral blood. The receptors come from a young woman with acute or convalescent COVID-19.

V usage is TRBV28 and J usage is TRBJ2-6; 10 nucleotides match TRBD1. The CDR3 is 16 residues long. Trimming at V came to 7 bases and at J to 2 bases, leaving 5 bases not matched to a gene. Germline values: CDR1 MDHEN, CDR2 SYDVKM. The CDR3 is CASNSGQGAGANVLTF. The DNA of the CDR3 is TGTGCCAGCAATTCCGGACAGGGGGCTGGGGCCAACGTCCTGACTTTC. The variable domain in full, completed from reference TRBV28 and TRBJ2-6, reads DVKVTQSSRYLVKRTGEKVFLECVQDMDHENMFWYRQDPGLGLRLIYFSYDVKMKEKGDIPEGYSVSREKKERFSLILESASTNQTSMYLCASNSGQGAGANVLTFGAGSRLTVL.

The chain joins TRBV28 to TRBJ1-4, with D unclear. Per germline, CDR1 MDHEN and CDR2 SYDVKM. CDR3 length: 15 residues. Deletions cut 1 base from V and 5 bases from J, with 11 bases between. The CDR3 nucleotides read TGTGCCAGCAGTTTATCGTTGGGCCGAAATGAAAAACTGTTTTTT. Translated: CASSLSLGRNEKLFF.

This chain links TRBV24-1 with TRBJ1-1; D gene uncertain. The CDR3 is 15 residues long. The germline CDR1 and CDR2 sequences are KGHDR and SFDVKD. Trimming stripped 4 bases from V and 2 bases from J, with 13 bases between. The CDR3 is CATSDSKRGNTEAFF. CDR3 nucleotides: TGTGCCACCAGTGACTCGAAGAGAGGTAACACTGAAGCTTTCTTT.

The chain couples TRBV19 to TRBJ2-5; a weak D match, TRBD2 (6 bases). V lost 6 bases and J 5 bases, leaving 10 bases between the germline ends. CDR1 and CDR2 from the germline V gene are LNHDA and SQIVND (reference sequence). This CDR3 spans 12 amino acids. DNA of the CDR3: TGTGCCAGTAGCCGGGGGTACGAGACCCAGTACTTC. It codes for CASSRGYETQYF.

The chain couples TRBV2 to TRBJ2-1, with D possibly TRBD1 on 6 matching bases. Trimming pared 10 bases from V and 7 bases from J, leaving 20 bases between. Germline assignment: CDR1 SNHLY and CDR2 FYNNEI. This CDR3 region has 14 residues. The CDR3 reads CATRFTTGRNEQFF. The DNA for the CDR3 is TGTGCCACTCGCTTCACTACAGGGCGGAATGAGCAGTTCTTC.

The rearrangement uses TRBV11-2 and TRBJ2-3, with D uncertain. CDR1 is SGHAT, CDR2 FQNNGV, per germline. V lost 3 bases and J lost 2, with 6 bases in between. There are 13 residues in the CDR3. CDR3: CASSFGVTDTQYF. The CDR3 bases are TGTGCCAGCAGCTTCGGAGTCACAGATACGCAGTATTTT.

Here the CDR3 reads CASSHDRANTEAFF. DNA for the CDR3: TGTGCCAGCTCCCATGACAGGGCGAACACTGAAGCTTTCTTT. The chain combines TRBV18 with TRBJ1-1; 7 positions agree with TRBD1. The CDR3 consists of 14 residues. After removal of 6 bases from V and 1 base from J, the junction contained 5 bases not matched to a gene. Germline V gives CDR1 KGHSH, CDR2 LQKENI.

The chain joins TRBV2 to TRBJ1-5; 7 nucleotides line up with TRBD1. The J segment lost 9 bases and the V segment lost 6 bases, leaving 8 bases of the junction unmatched. CDR1 SNHLY and CDR2 FYNNEI come from the germline V gene. The CDR3 covers 13 residues. The CDR3 DNA is TGTGCCAGCAGAGGACAGGCACTCGCGCCCCAGCATTTT. Amino acid sequence: CASRGQALAPQHF.

This chain links TRBV6-5 with TRBJ2-2; D perhaps matches TRBD2 (7 bases). Between the trimmed V and J ends, which lost 7 bases and 6 bases, there was a span of 15 bases. The CDR3 length is 14 residues. Germline CDR1 MNHEY, CDR2 SVGAGI. In DNA, the CDR3 is TGTGCCAGCACCGGAGGGGGAGGGGCCGGGGAGCTGTTTTTT. It is translated as CASTGGGGAGELFF.

This clone occurred once. One end of the junction is discordant with germline, which a read error may explain. This chain links TRBV30 with TRBJ2-3; 7 positions match TRBD2. There are 16 residues in the CDR3. From germline, CDR1 is GTSNPN and CDR2 SVGIG (reference sequence). The DNA for the CDR3 is TGTGCCTGGAGTGGATTGGCGGGAGCGCCCACATATACGCAGTATTTT. Its translation: CAWSGLAGAPTYTQYF.

The V call is TRBV4-2, the J call TRBJ2-1, with D tentatively TRBD1 (6 bases). CDR1 LGHNA and CDR2 YNFKEQ come from the germline V gene. The CDR3 length is 14 residues. The germline V and J ends were trimmed by 4 bases and 2 bases, with 9 bases remaining between them. DNA for the CDR3: TGTGCCAGCAGCCGTGGGGGCCCCTACAATGAGCAGTTCTTC. Protein: CASSRGGPYNEQFF.

The chain links TRBV14 to TRBJ1-1; D possibly corresponds to TRBD1 (5 bases). Looked up from germline, CDR1 is SGHDN and CDR2 is FVKESK. The CDR3 has 13 residues. V was shortened by 6 bases and J by 1 base, with 9 bases between the two germline ends. CDR3 protein: CASRATANTEAFF. The CDR3, as DNA: TGTGCCAGCAGAGCGACAGCGAACACTGAAGCTTTCTTT.

The rearrangement links TRBV5-4 to TRBJ1-1; D unresolved. With 6 bases removed from V and 0 bases from J, the gap between germline ends came to 18 bases. Germline V gene data show CDR1 as SGHNT and CDR2 as YYREEE (reference sequence). The CDR3 sequence is 16 residues long. The CDR3 region is CASTLGRGSMNTEAFF. The DNA for the CDR3 is TGTGCCAGCACCTTAGGTCGGGGAAGCATGAACACTGAAGCTTTCTTT.

This chain uses TRBV5-5 with TRBJ2-1; the D gene is possibly TRBD1 (6 bases). Per germline, CDR1 SGHKS and CDR2 YYEKEE (reference sequence). Trimming left V 6 bases short and J 3 bases short, with 13 bases between. There are 14 residues in the CDR3. For the CDR3, the DNA is TGTGCCAGCAACCTTATCAGGGGCTACAATGAGCAGTTCTTC. This sequence encodes CASNLIRGYNEQFF.